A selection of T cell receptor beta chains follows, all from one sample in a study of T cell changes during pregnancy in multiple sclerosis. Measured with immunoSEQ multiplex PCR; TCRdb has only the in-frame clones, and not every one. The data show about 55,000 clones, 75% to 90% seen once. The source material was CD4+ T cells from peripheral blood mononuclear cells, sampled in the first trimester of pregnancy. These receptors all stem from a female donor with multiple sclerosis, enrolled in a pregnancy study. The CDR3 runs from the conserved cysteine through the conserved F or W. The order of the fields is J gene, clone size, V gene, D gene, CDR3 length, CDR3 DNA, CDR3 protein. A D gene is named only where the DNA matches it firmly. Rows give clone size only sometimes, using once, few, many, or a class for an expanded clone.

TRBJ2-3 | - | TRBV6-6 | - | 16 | TGTGCCAGCATGAAGCGGGGACAGGTGCCGATGGATACGCAGTATTTT | CASMKRGQVPMDTQYF
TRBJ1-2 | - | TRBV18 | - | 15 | TGTGCCAGCTCACCGCCTTGGGGGGGCGAGGTTGGCTACACCTTC | CASSPPWGGEVGYTF
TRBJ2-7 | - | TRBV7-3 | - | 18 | TGTGCCAGCAGCTTAATCGCGGGACAAGCGGGACTCGCCTACGAGCAGTACTTC | CASSLIAGQAGLAYEQYF
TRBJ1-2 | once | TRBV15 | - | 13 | TGTGCCACCAGCAGAGATCGGGAGTATGGCTACACCTTC | CATSRDREYGYTF
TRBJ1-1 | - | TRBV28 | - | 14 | TGTGCCACCTGGACGGTCATAGGGAGAGCTGAAGCTTTCTTT | CATWTVIGRAEAFF
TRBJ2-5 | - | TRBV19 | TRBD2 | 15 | TGTGCCAGTAGTATCGGACTAGCGGGGAGGGAGACCCAGTACTTC | CASSIGLAGRETQYF
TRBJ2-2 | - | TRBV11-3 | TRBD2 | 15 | TGTGCCAGCAGCTCGGGACTAGCGGGCACCGGGGAGCTGTTTTTT | CASSSGLAGTGELFF
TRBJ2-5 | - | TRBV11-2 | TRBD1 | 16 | TGTGCCAGCAGCTTCAATCCACTGACAGGGGCAGAGACCCAGTACTTC | CASSFNPLTGAETQYF
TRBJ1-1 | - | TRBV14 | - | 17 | TGTGCCAGCAGCGAAGCATCATACAGGGAGCTGAACACTGAAGCTTTCTTT | CASSEASYRELNTEAFF
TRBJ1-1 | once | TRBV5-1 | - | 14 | TGCGCCAGCAGCTTGGGGGGAGTGAACACTGAAGCTTTCTTT | CASSLGGVNTEAFF
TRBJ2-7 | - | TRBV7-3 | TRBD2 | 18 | TGTGCCAGCAGCTTAACGGGTACGTTCGGCGGGAGGTGGTACGAGCAGTACTTC | CASSLTGTFGGRWYEQYF
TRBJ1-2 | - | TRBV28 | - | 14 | TGTGCCAGCATCACCACAGGGACCAACTATGGCTACACCTTC | CASITTGTNYGYTF
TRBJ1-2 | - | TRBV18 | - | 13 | TGTGCCAGCTCACCGGTAGCTAACTATGGCTACACCTTC | CASSPVANYGYTF
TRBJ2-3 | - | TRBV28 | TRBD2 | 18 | TGTGCCAGCAGCCCGCTCGGGGTAGCGGGGACGTACACAGATACGCAGTATTTT | CASSPLGVAGTYTDTQYF
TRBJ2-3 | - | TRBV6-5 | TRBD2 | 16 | TGTGCCAGCAGTTGGGGACTAGCGGGAGCGATGGATACGCAGTATTTT | CASSWGLAGAMDTQYF
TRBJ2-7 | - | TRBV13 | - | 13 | TGTGCCAGCAGCTTAACGGTTCAACACGAGCAGTACTTC | CASSLTVQHEQYF
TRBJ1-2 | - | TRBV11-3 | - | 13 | TGTGCCAGCAGCTTAGTAGCGGGGGATGGCTACACCTTC | CASSLVAGDGYTF
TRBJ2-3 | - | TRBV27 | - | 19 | TGTGCCAGCAGTTTTGCGATCCCTTCGCTGCGCTTTAACACAGATACGCAGTATTTT | CASSFAIPSLRFNTDTQYF